This TCR beta chain was documented in a study of T-cell reconstitution after alpha-beta-depleted transplantation in children. Study results and caveats: By one year post-transplant, T-cell counts and diversity largely arose from T cells that were newly produced.

Unique molecular identifiers were incorporated when the TCRbeta library was constructed. TCRdb reanalysed the PCR reads using MiXCR and keeps one entry per CDR3 protein. The profile shows over 450,000 distinct CDR3 sequences, over 9.5% of them singletons. V lost 11 bases, J lost 4 bases, and 11 bases stayed unmatched. The CDR3 runs 15 residues. Germline CDR1 and CDR2: KGHSH and LQKENI. On this clonotype itself: The antigen is undetermined.

This sequence originates from a child younger than 10 with inherited bone marrow failure, due to receive a stem cell transplant. The V call is TRBV18, the J call TRBJ2-5, with 12 bases matching TRBD2. The input for sequencing was PBMCs, taken before TCRalphabeta/CD19-depleted stem cell transplant. The CDR3 sequence: CAGGLAGRGGETQYF. The CDR3 DNA sequence: TGTGCCGGCGGACTAGCGGGACGGGGAGGAGAGACCCAGTACTTC.